A selection of T cell receptor beta chains follows, all from one sample in a study of vaccination effects on CD4 cells after COVID-19. The assay was immunoSEQ multiplex PCR, and TCRdb's table has in-frame clones only and misses some. The repertoire holds tens of thousands of clones, with over 60% as singletons. Their antigens are not known. Sequencing used CD4+ T cells from PBMCs cultured without peptide, obtained after COVID-19 vaccination. Receptor source: a human donor who had a prior SARS-CoV-2 infection. CDR3s include the opening cysteine and the closing phenylalanine or tryptophan. A D gene is named only where the DNA matches it firmly. Rows give clone size only sometimes, using once, few, many, or a class for an expanded clone.

V	D	size	J	CDR3	DNA
TRBV6-2/TRBV6-3	-	-	TRBJ1-2	CASSQRTVKETNYGYTF	TGTGCCAGCAGTCAAAGGACAGTTAAAGAAACTAACTATGGCTACACCTTC
TRBV7-3	TRBD2	few	TRBJ2-1	CASSSDGTTYEQFF	TGTGCCAGCAGCTCTGATGGGACTACGTATGAGCAGTTCTTC
TRBV9	-	-	TRBJ1-2	CASSVGGRAPYGYTF	TGTGCCAGCAGCGTAGGGGGCAGGGCCCCCTATGGCTACACCTTC
TRBV30	-	-	TRBJ1-1	CAWSVRGNTEAFF	TGTGCCTGGAGTGTGAGGGGGAACACTGAAGCTTTCTTT
TRBV4-1	-	-	TRBJ2-6	CASSRNEGSGANVLTF	TGCGCCAGCAGCCGCAACGAGGGCTCTGGGGCCAACGTCCTGACTTTC
TRBV5-4	-	few	TRBJ1-2	CASSLGVRDNYGYTF	TGTGCCAGCAGCCTGGGGGTTCGCGATAACTATGGCTACACCTTC
TRBV11-3	-	few	TRBJ2-2	CASSTLSSAGELFF	TGTGCCAGCAGCACGTTGTCTAGCGCCGGGGAGCTGTTTTTT
TRBV7-9	-	-	TRBJ1-1	CASSFVVRGNTEAFF	TGTGCCAGCAGCTTCGTAGTCAGGGGGAACACTGAAGCTTTCTTT
TRBV5-1	TRBD1	-	TRBJ2-7	CASSLTGTAYEQYF	TGCGCCAGCAGCTTGACTGGGACAGCCTACGAGCAGTACTTC
TRBV9	TRBD2	-	TRBJ2-5	CASSPGLAGVHQETQYF	TGTGCCAGCAGCCCAGGACTAGCGGGAGTCCATCAAGAGACCCAGTACTTC
TRBV7-9	-	-	TRBJ2-5	CASSPDRRETQYF	TGTGCCAGCAGCCCAGACAGGCGAGAGACCCAGTACTTC
TRBV29-1	-	-	TRBJ2-3	CSVERWADTQYF	TGCAGCGTTGAGCGGTGGGCAGATACGCAGTATTTT
TRBV11-3	TRBD2	-	TRBJ2-5	CASSLGLAPPRETQYF	TGTGCCAGCAGCTTGGGACTAGCGCCGCCCCGGGAGACCCAGTACTTC
TRBV4-2	-	-	TRBJ1-2	CASSQGDPGSLYGYTF	TGTGCCAGCAGCCAAGGGGATCCGGGCTCTCTCTATGGCTACACCTTC
TRBV29-1	-	-	TRBJ2-1	CSVEDPGPANEQFF	TGCAGCGTTGAAGACCCCGGACCAGCCAATGAGCAGTTCTTC
TRBV7-2	-	-	TRBJ1-3	CASSLNTGNTIYF	TGTGCCAGCAGCTTAAATACTGGAAACACCATATATTTT
TRBV6-1	-	-	TRBJ1-6	CASSEPYSGREPLHF	TGTGCCAGCAGTGAACCGTACTCGGGGAGGGAGCCCCTCCACTTT
TRBV9	-	-	TRBJ2-2	CASKDRTNTGELFF	TGTGCCAGCAAAGACAGGACGAACACCGGGGAGCTGTTTTTT
TRBV7-2	-	-	TRBJ2-3	CASSSAGYQGDTQYF	TGTGCCAGCAGCTCGGCCGGATATCAGGGGGATACGCAGTATTTT
TRBV29-1	-	-	TRBJ2-1	CSISGGESSYNEQFF	TGCAGCATCTCCGGCGGTGAGAGCTCCTACAATGAGCAGTTCTTC
TRBV7-2	-	-	TRBJ2-5	CASSSAGQETQYF	TGTGCCAGCAGCTCCGCGGGCCAAGAGACCCAGTACTTC